This TCR beta chain was found in a study of cytomegalovirus exposure and HLA in healthy donors. Study results and caveats: As a later analysis revealed, most CMV-associated TCR beta chains appeared HLA-restricted. Some V segments could not be told apart, so they were left out, TRBV6-2 and TRBV6-3 among them.

Primers for the PCR totalled 60 Vbeta and 13 Jbeta. TCRdb's copy holds only in-frame clones and misses some; the assay was immunoSEQ multiplex PCR. Of 150,000 to 200,000 clones listed, around 80% are singletons. A remark on this clone: Its cognate antigen is unknown.

CDR1 is SQVTM and CDR2 is ANQGSEA in the germline V gene. Trimming removed 7 bases at V and 8 bases at J, with 14 bases between. This CDR3 region has 11 residues. This receptor was identified in a woman aged 25 to 39 in good health and CMV-seropositive. The chain carries TRBV29-1 and TRBJ1-2; TRBD1 might be the D (5 bases). Sequenced material: PBMCs. The DNA for the CDR3 is TGCAGCGGACGCGGGGCCGAAGGCTACACCTTC. Amino acids: CSGRGAEGYTF.